The rows below give T cell receptor beta chains drawn from one sample of a study of CD8 T cells in Susac syndrome. TCRdb itself ran the immunoSEQ multiplex PCR reads through MiXCR, one entry per CDR3 protein. The table has about 90,000 distinct CDR3 sequences, about 96% seen once. The sequenced sample consisted of CD8+ T cells from PBMCs. These receptors originate from a human donor with Susac syndrome. The CDR3 runs from the conserved cysteine through the conserved F or W. D genes are given only for firm matches. Only part of the rows carry a size: once, few, many, or a class if the clone is expanded.

clone_size	v_call	d_call	j_call	cdr3_nt	cdr3_aa
-	TRBV7-9	-	TRBJ1-1	TGTGCCAGCAGCTTCCCTGGGGGAGGAAACACTGAAGCTTTCTTT	CASSFPGGGNTEAFF
-	TRBV5-1	-	TRBJ2-3	TGCGCCAGCAGCTTTGGGCGCCCCACTAGCACAGATACGCAGTATTTT	CASSFGRPTSTDTQYF
-	TRBV7-3	-	TRBJ1-1	TGTGCCAGCAGCTTAGATCCCTTGAACACTGAAGCTTTCTTT	CASSLDPLNTEAFF
once	TRBV9	TRBD1	TRBJ2-7	TGTGCCAGCAGCAAATGGGGACAGGGAAGGAGCGAGCAGTACTTC	CASSKWGQGRSEQYF
-	TRBV7-2	-	TRBJ2-1	TGTGCCAGCAGCTGGAGCTCTGTAAATGAGCAGTTCTTC	CASSWSSVNEQFF
-	TRBV5-4	TRBD1	TRBJ1-6	TGTGCCAGCAGCCCGTCTCAGACAGGGCCATCGGGTTCACCCCTCCACTTT	CASSPSQTGPSGSPLHF
-	TRBV10-3	-	TRBJ2-6	TGTGCCATCAGTGACACTTCGACAGGGGCCAACGTCCTGACTTTC	CAISDTSTGANVLTF
-	TRBV30	-	TRBJ1-1	TGTGCCTGGAATCGGGCGATGAACACTGAAGCTTTCTTT	CAWNRAMNTEAFF
-	TRBV5-4	-	TRBJ1-5	TGTGCCAGCAGCTTCCCAGCTCCGGCGGTGAGCAATCAGCCCCAGCATTTT	CASSFPAPAVSNQPQHF
-	TRBV30	TRBD2	TRBJ2-7	TGTGCCTGGAGCCCAGGGGCTAGCGGGGCCTCCGAGCAGTACTTC	CAWSPGASGASEQYF
-	TRBV7-4	-	TRBJ2-7	TGTGCCAGCAGCGTTAAGCGGAACGAGCAGTACTTC	CASSVKRNEQYF
-	TRBV7-7	-	TRBJ2-7	TGTGCTAGCAGCTTTCGTGTGACCTACGAGCAGTACTTC	CASSFRVTYEQYF
-	TRBV15	-	TRBJ2-7	TGTGCCACCAGCAGAGTCTATGGCCGCGAGCAGTACTTC	CATSRVYGREQYF
-	TRBV20-1	TRBD1	TRBJ2-5	TGCAGTGCTACCGCACAGGGGGTAGAGACCCAGTACTTC	CSATAQGVETQYF
-	TRBV29-1	TRBD1	TRBJ1-2	TGCAGCGTTGAAAGGGGGGACAGTGCCAACTATGGCTACACCTTC	CSVERGDSANYGYTF
-	TRBV7-9	-	TRBJ2-5	TGTGCCAGCAGTCTAGTCGCAGAGACCCAGTACTTC	CASSLVAETQYF
-	TRBV7-3	-	TRBJ2-3	TGTGCCAGCAGCTCTCCGACAGAACTCACAGATACGCAGTATTTT	CASSSPTELTDTQYF